This TCR beta chain comes out of a study of cytomegalovirus exposure and HLA in healthy donors. With 4 bases clipped from V and 1 base from J, the junction kept 13 bases outside the gene matches. The V gene's germline CDR1 is MDHEN and CDR2 SYDVKM. The CDR3 is 18 amino acids. Overall study results and limits: Fewer N-insertions than the 666-donor mean were reportedly shown by an Asian-associated ancestry cluster in a later analysis. A likely sequencing artifact accounted for one observed cluster of highly shared sequence variants.

The PCR contained 60 Vbeta and 13 Jbeta primers. As processed by the authors: There were about 80 million unique TCR beta chains by a later count, and approximately 11 million of them were shared. Repertoires were generated with immunoSEQ multiplex PCR, while TCRdb's copy carries only in-frame clones and drops some. The D gene and trimming were derived from the DNA, and the V and J assignments and clone size from that table. The table has some 150,000 clones, 87% seen once. Concerning this clone: Its antigen is as yet unknown.

This clonotype was sampled from a woman under 40 in good health and CMV-seronegative. The chain employs TRBV28 and TRBJ2-1; 7 bases agree with TRBD2. Specimen: PBMCs. The CDR3 bases are TGTGCCAGCAGTTCCCCTCCACAACTAGCGAGGTCCTACAATGAGCAGTTCTTC. This sequence encodes CASSSPPQLARSYNEQFF.